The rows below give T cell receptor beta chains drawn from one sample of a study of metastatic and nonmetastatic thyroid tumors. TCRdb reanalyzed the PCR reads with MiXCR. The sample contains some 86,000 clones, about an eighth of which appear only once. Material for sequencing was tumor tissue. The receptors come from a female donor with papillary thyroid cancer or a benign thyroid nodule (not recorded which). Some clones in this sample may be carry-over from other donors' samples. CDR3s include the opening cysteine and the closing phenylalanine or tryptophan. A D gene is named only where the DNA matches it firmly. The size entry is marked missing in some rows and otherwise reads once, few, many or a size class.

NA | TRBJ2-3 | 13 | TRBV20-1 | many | CSAQAESTDTQYF | TGCAGTGCCCAGGCAGAGAGCACAGATACGCAGTATTTT
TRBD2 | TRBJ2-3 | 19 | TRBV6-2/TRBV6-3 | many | CASSYYRDPGGRNTDTQYF | TGTGCCAGCAGTTACTACCGAGATCCTGGCGGGAGAAACACAGATACGCAGTATTTT
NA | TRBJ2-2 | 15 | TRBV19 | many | CASSTRTGYTGELFF | TGTGCCAGTAGTACCCGGACTGGATACACCGGGGAGCTGTTTTTT
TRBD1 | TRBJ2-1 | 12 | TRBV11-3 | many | CASSQATGGPFF | TGTGCCAGCAGCCAGGCTACAGGGGGGCCGTTCTTC
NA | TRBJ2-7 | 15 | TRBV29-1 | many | CSVEEFDRGKYEQYF | TGCAGCGTTGAAGAGTTTGACCGGGGAAAATACGAGCAGTACTTC
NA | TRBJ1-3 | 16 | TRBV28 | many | CASSTSSGQSGNTIYF | TGTGCCAGCAGCACCTCCTCAGGCCAGTCCGGAAACACCATATATTTT
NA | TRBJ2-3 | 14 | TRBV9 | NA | CASNVDGAADTQYF | TGTGCCAGCAACGTAGACGGAGCTGCAGATACGCAGTATTTT
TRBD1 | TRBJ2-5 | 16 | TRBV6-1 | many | CASSEAFGQGAETQYF | TGTGCCAGCAGTGAAGCGTTCGGACAGGGGGCAGAGACCCAGTACTTC
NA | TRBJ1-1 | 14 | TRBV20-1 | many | CSARDPYSNTEAFF | TGCAGTGCTAGAGATCCGTACAGTAACACTGAGGCTTTCTTT
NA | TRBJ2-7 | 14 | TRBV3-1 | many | CASSRTDGSYEQYF | TGTGCCAGCAGCCGGACCGACGGATCCTACGAGCAGTACTTC
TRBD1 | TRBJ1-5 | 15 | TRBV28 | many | CASSFTGAGNQPQHF | TGTGCCAGCAGTTTTACAGGGGCGGGCAATCAGCCCCAGCATTTT
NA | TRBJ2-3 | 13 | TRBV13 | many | CASSRAAQDTQYF | TGTGCCAGCAGTAGAGCGGCGCAAGATACGCAGTATTTT
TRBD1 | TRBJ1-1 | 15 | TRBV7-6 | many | CASSALGTANTEAFF | TGTGCCAGCAGCGCGCTGGGGACAGCGAACACTGAAGCTTTCTTT
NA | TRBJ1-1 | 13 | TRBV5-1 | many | CASSLGRNTEAFF | TGCGCCAGCAGCTTGGGAAGGAACACTGAAGCTTTCTTT
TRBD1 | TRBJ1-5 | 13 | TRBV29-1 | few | CSVGGTGDQPQHF | TGCAGCGTTGGGGGGACAGGGGATCAGCCTCAGCATTTT
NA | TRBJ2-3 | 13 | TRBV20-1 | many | CSAIQGSTDTQYF | TGCAGTGCTATTCAGGGATCGACGGATACGCAGTATTTT
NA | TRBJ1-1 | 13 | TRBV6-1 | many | CASRYRAGTEAFF | TGTGCCAGCAGATACAGGGCGGGCACTGAAGCTTTCTTT
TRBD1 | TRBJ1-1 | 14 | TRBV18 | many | CASSETTGGGEAFF | TGTGCCAGCTCAGAAACTACAGGGGGAGGTGAAGCTTTCTTT
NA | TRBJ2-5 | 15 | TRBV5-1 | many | CASSLGDGGGETQYF | TGCGCCAGCAGCTTGGGGGACGGGGGAGGAGAGACCCAGTACTTC
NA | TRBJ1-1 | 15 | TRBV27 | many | CASRPRTSRHVKAFF | TGTGCCAGCAGGCCACGGACGAGCAGGCACGTTAAAGCTTTCTTT
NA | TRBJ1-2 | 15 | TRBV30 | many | CAWSRGTSMLRGYTF | TGTGCCTGGAGTAGAGGGACATCCATGTTACGTGGCTACACCTTC
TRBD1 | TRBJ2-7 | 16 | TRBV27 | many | CASSLRSGTGASEQYF | TGTGCCAGCAGTTTAAGGTCCGGGACAGGGGCATCAGAGCAGTACTTC
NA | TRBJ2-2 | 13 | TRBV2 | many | CATSALNTGELFF | TGTGCCACTTCCGCACTGAACACCGGGGAGCTGTTTTTT
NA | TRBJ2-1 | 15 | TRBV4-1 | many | CASSHGRSPLGEQFF | TGCGCCAGCAGCCATGGGCGGTCCCCCTTGGGGGAGCAGTTCTTC
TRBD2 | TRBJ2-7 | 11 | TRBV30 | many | CAWGLAGEQYF | TGTGCCTGGGGACTAGCGGGAGAGCAGTACTTC
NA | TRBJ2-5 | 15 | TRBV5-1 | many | CASSLVRDAQETQYF | TGCGCCAGCAGCTTGGTTCGGGACGCACAAGAGACCCAGTACTTC
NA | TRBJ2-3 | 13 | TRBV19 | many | CASSSGTTDTQYF | TGTGCCAGTAGTAGCGGAACCACAGATACGCAGTATTTT
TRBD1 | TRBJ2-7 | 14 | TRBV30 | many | CAWSTGTGTYEQYF | TGTGCCTGGAGTACGGGGACAGGGACCTACGAGCAGTACTTC
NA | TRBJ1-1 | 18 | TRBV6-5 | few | CASSYRVRYGKESTEAFF | TGTGCCAGCAGTTACAGGGTCCGTTATGGTAAGGAGAGCACTGAAGCTTTCTTT
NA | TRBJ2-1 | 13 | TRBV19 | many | CASSIAANNEQFF | TGTGCCAGTAGTATAGCAGCGAACAATGAGCAGTTCTTC
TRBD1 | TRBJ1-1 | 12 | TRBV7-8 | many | CASSSTGTVAFF | TGTGCCAGCAGTTCTACCGGGACAGTTGCTTTCTTT
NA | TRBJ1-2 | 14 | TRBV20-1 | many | CSARDMGRGRGYTF | TGCAGTGCTAGAGATATGGGCAGGGGTCGAGGCTACACCTTC
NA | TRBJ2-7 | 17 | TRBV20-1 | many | CSARDQLDPPPFNEQYF | TGCAGTGCTAGAGATCAGCTAGATCCCCCTCCATTTAACGAGCAGTACTTC
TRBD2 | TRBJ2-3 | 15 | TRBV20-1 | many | CSASILAGKTDTQYF | TGCAGTGCTAGTATACTAGCGGGGAAAACAGATACGCAGTATTTT
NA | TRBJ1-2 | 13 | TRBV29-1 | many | CSVVAAADYGYTF | TGCAGCGTTGTGGCAGCCGCCGACTATGGCTACACCTTC
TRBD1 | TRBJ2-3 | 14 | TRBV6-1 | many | CARSGQGGTDTQYF | TGTGCCAGATCGGGACAGGGTGGGACAGATACGCAGTATTTT
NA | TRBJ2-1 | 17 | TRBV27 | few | CASSREVPRSGSYEQFF | TGTGCCAGCAGCCGAGAGGTACCACGGTCGGGATCCTACGAGCAGTTCTTC